These 5 T cell receptor beta chains share one sample of origin, sequenced in a study of blood T cell repertoires in COVID-19. Some clones are missing from TCRdb's copy, which holds only in-frame ones; the method was immunoSEQ multiplex PCR. The sample has about 170,000 clones, approximately 86% seen once. What was sequenced was peripheral blood. The origin of the receptors is a woman older than 75 with COVID-19, enrolled during active disease.

The rearrangement links TRBV6-1 to TRBJ2-2, with a tentative D call TRBD1 (5 bases). V was pared by 5 bases and J by 3 bases, with 13 bases between. Looked up from germline, CDR1 is MNHNS and CDR2 is SASEGT. The CDR3 has 15 amino acids. This CDR3 reads CASSLQGSDTGELFF. DNA for the CDR3: TGTGCCAGCAGTCTCCAGGGATCGGACACCGGGGAGCTGTTTTTT.

The V and J genes are TRBV24-1 and TRBJ2-5, with TRBD2 matching over 10 bases. This CDR3 has 16 residues. Germline CDR1 is KGHDR and CDR2 is SFDVKD. Losses at the gene ends were 3 bases for V and 5 bases for J; bases not matched to a gene: 8. This CDR3 reads CATSDSGRAGWETQYF. The CDR3 DNA reads as TGTGCCACCAGTGATAGCGGGAGGGCTGGTTGGGAGACCCAGTACTTC.

The V gene is TRBV9, the J gene TRBJ2-1; TRBD2 matches 13 bases. The V gene's germline CDR1 is SGDLS and CDR2 YYNGEE. The V gene end was trimmed by 4 bases and the J gene end by 3 bases; junction bases not matched to a gene: 10. This CDR3 is 18 amino acids long. CDR3 coding DNA: TGTGCCAGCAGCCCGACCCCGGGACTAGCGGGAAACTACAATGAGCAGTTCTTC. This sequence encodes CASSPTPGLAGNYNEQFF.

V is TRBV6-5 and J is TRBJ2-7, with 10 bases fitting TRBD1. The CDR3 covers 15 residues. The germline V gene has CDR1 MNHEY and CDR2 SVGAGI. J was trimmed by 6 bases and V by 8 bases; bases with no gene match: 13. For the CDR3, the DNA is TGTGCCAGCGGGGGCCTCGGGACAGGGGTAAGCGAGCAGTACTTC. It yields the protein CASGGLGTGVSEQYF.

CDR3 DNA: TGTGCCAGCAAGGGGACGACAGGGGTTGGGCCCCAGCATTTT. Residues: CASKGTTGVGPQHF. The rearrangement uses TRBV28 and TRBJ1-5; 8 positions agree with TRBD1. Trimming cost V 7 bases and J 9 bases; bases outside gene matches: 11. Germline V gives CDR1 MDHEN, CDR2 SYDVKM. This CDR3 spans 14 amino acids.